This T cell receptor beta chain derives from a study of T cells in Graves' hyperthyroidism and ophthalmopathy. As for the study in general: The authors collected peripheral blood at initial diagnosis, before any treatment.

Individuals with ophthalmopathy presented a Clinical Activity Score of at least 3, a NOSPECS grade of at least 4 and a duration under 3 months. Around 10 ml fresh peripheral blood yielded the PBMCs. This clonotype has ten or more counts. From germline, CDR1 is MNHEY and CDR2 SMNVEV (reference sequence). The CDR3 spans 15 residues. Between the trimmed V and J ends, which lost 8 bases and 2 bases, there was a span of 19 bases. The investigators amplified TCR beta CDR3 regions from RNA transcripts. First-round RT-PCR with HTBI primers amplified the TCR CDR3 region. TCRdb ran MiXCR on the multiplex PCR reads and lists one entry per CDR3 protein. This table has fewer than 250,000 distinct CDR3 sequences, approximately 23% appearing once.

Sequenced input: blood. The sequence was obtained from a woman aged 40-49 years with Graves' ophthalmopathy. V usage is TRBV27 and J usage is TRBJ2-7, with D possibly being TRBD2 (5 bases). CDR3 coding DNA: TGTGCCAGCCCCTGTTCCGGGAAGGTTGCCTACGAGCAGTACTTC. Translated, it gives CASPCSGKVAYEQYF.